These T cell receptor beta chains were read from a single sample in a study of T cell responses to AZD1222 COVID-19 vaccine. Data came from immunoSEQ multiplex PCR; TCRdb stores just in-frame clones and leaves some out. The data contain about 120,000 clones, 80% to 90% of them singletons. The sample here was peripheral blood, taken on day 0 of AZD1222 vaccination. The receptors stem from an adult in good health. Both conserved end residues are part of each CDR3. The D gene is left open where the match is weak. Some rows have no size entry. The others give once, few or many, or a class for an expanded clone.

cdr3_aa: CASSYWGSAIYEQYF; cdr3_nt: TGTGCCAGCAGTTACTGGGGTAGCGCCATCTACGAGCAGTACTTC; d_call: .; j_call: TRBJ2-7; v_call: TRBV6-2/TRBV6-3; clone_size: .
cdr3_aa: CASNNEQFF; cdr3_nt: TGTGCCAGCAACAATGAGCAGTTCTTC; d_call: .; j_call: TRBJ2-1; v_call: TRBV21-1; clone_size: once
cdr3_aa: CASSVDVRVSGNTIYF; cdr3_nt: TGTGCCAGCAGCGTAGATGTCAGGGTGTCTGGAAACACCATATATTTT; d_call: .; j_call: TRBJ1-3; v_call: TRBV9; clone_size: few
cdr3_aa: CASSLRDGDGYTF; cdr3_nt: TGTGCCAGCTCACTCCGGGACGGAGATGGCTACACCTTC; d_call: .; j_call: TRBJ1-2; v_call: TRBV18; clone_size: once
cdr3_aa: CASTMTGNNQPQHF; cdr3_nt: TGTGCCAGCACTATGACAGGGAACAATCAGCCCCAGCATTTT; d_call: TRBD1; j_call: TRBJ1-5; v_call: TRBV2; clone_size: .
cdr3_aa: CASSVADNRDEQYF; cdr3_nt: TGTGCCAGCAGCGTAGCTGATAACCGGGACGAGCAGTACTTC; d_call: .; j_call: TRBJ2-7; v_call: TRBV9; clone_size: .
cdr3_aa: CASSRDLAGGLVYF; cdr3_nt: TGTGCCAGCAGCCGAGACCTAGCAGGGGGTTTGGTATATTTT; d_call: TRBD1; j_call: TRBJ1-3; v_call: TRBV3-1/TRBV3-2; clone_size: few
cdr3_aa: CASSQATVGNYGYTF; cdr3_nt: TGTGCCAGCAGCCAAGCCACGGTGGGTAACTATGGCTACACCTTC; d_call: .; j_call: TRBJ1-2; v_call: TRBV4-2; clone_size: .
cdr3_aa: CASSYEYEQYF; cdr3_nt: TGTGCCAGCAGTTATGAGTACGAGCAGTACTTC; d_call: .; j_call: TRBJ2-7; v_call: TRBV6-2/TRBV6-3; clone_size: .
cdr3_aa: CASSPTFGSPHASYNEQFF; cdr3_nt: TGTGCCAGCAGCCCAACCTTCGGCTCACCTCACGCATCCTACAATGAGCAGTTCTTC; d_call: .; j_call: TRBJ2-1; v_call: TRBV7-3; clone_size: .
cdr3_aa: CASRDRAGANYGYTF; cdr3_nt: TGTGCCAGCAGGGACAGGGCGGGCGCAAACTATGGCTACACCTTC; d_call: TRBD1; j_call: TRBJ1-2; v_call: TRBV2; clone_size: .
cdr3_aa: CASSGLAGYNEQFF; cdr3_nt: TGTGCCAGCAGTGGACTAGCCGGTTACAATGAGCAGTTCTTC; d_call: TRBD2; j_call: TRBJ2-1; v_call: TRBV28; clone_size: .
cdr3_aa: CASSLVGVLYEQYF; cdr3_nt: TGTGCCAGCAGTTTAGTCGGGGTTCTCTACGAGCAGTACTTC; d_call: .; j_call: TRBJ2-7; v_call: TRBV28; clone_size: .
cdr3_aa: CASSYWQNTEAFF; cdr3_nt: TGTGCCAGCAGTTATTGGCAGAACACTGAAGCTTTCTTT; d_call: .; j_call: TRBJ1-1; v_call: TRBV6-5; clone_size: .
cdr3_aa: CASSHRENTGELFF; cdr3_nt: TGCGCCAGCAGCCACAGGGAGAACACCGGGGAGCTGTTTTTT; d_call: .; j_call: TRBJ2-2; v_call: TRBV4-3; clone_size: .
cdr3_aa: CASTTGEITGELFF; cdr3_nt: TGTGCCAGCACAACAGGGGAAATAACCGGGGAGCTGTTTTTT; d_call: TRBD1; j_call: TRBJ2-2; v_call: TRBV28; clone_size: .
cdr3_aa: CASSKLPTGDDYEQYF; cdr3_nt: TGTGCCAGCAGCAAACTTCCGACAGGGGATGACTACGAGCAGTACTTC; d_call: .; j_call: TRBJ2-7; v_call: TRBV21-1; clone_size: .
cdr3_aa: CASSLSGTANTGELFF; cdr3_nt: TGTGCCAGCAGCTTATCCGGGACAGCGAACACCGGGGAGCTGTTTTTT; d_call: TRBD1; j_call: TRBJ2-2; v_call: TRBV5-5; clone_size: .
cdr3_aa: CASSENGLSHGYTF; cdr3_nt: TGTGCCAGCAGTGAAAACGGGTTATCACATGGCTACACCTTC; d_call: .; j_call: TRBJ1-2; v_call: TRBV2; clone_size: few
cdr3_aa: CASSFYGQLSIYGYTF; cdr3_nt: TGTGCCAGCAGTTTCTATGGACAACTCTCGATCTATGGCTACACCTTC; d_call: .; j_call: TRBJ1-2; v_call: TRBV28; clone_size: .
cdr3_aa: CASSVYTSGKSTGELFF; cdr3_nt: TGTGCCAGCAGTGTTTATACTAGCGGGAAGAGTACCGGGGAGCTGTTTTTT; d_call: TRBD2; j_call: TRBJ2-2; v_call: TRBV2; clone_size: .
cdr3_aa: CASSVEGPADEQFF; cdr3_nt: TGTGCCAGCAGCGTAGAAGGGCCCGCGGATGAGCAGTTCTTC; d_call: .; j_call: TRBJ2-1; v_call: TRBV9; clone_size: .
cdr3_aa: CASSMGLSYNEQFF; cdr3_nt: TGTGCCAGTAGTATGGGACTCTCCTACAATGAGCAGTTCTTC; d_call: .; j_call: TRBJ2-1; v_call: TRBV19; clone_size: few
cdr3_aa: CASSSGTGLVQETQYF; cdr3_nt: TGTGCCAGCAGCTCCGGGACGGGACTAGTCCAAGAGACCCAGTACTTC; d_call: TRBD2; j_call: TRBJ2-5; v_call: TRBV11-2; clone_size: .
cdr3_aa: CASSFRPGEKLFF; cdr3_nt: TGTGCCAGCAGCTTCCGACCTGGAGAAAAACTGTTTTTT; d_call: .; j_call: TRBJ1-4; v_call: TRBV7-2; clone_size: .
cdr3_aa: CASSQGEATEAFF; cdr3_nt: TGTGCCAGCAGTCAAGGGGAGGCCACTGAAGCTTTCTTT; d_call: .; j_call: TRBJ1-1; v_call: TRBV12-3/TRBV12-4; clone_size: .
cdr3_aa: CASSLWGRTDTQYF; cdr3_nt: TGTGCCAGCAGTTTATGGGGAAGAACAGATACGCAGTATTTT; d_call: .; j_call: TRBJ2-3; v_call: TRBV27; clone_size: .
cdr3_aa: CASSLAGGVGAFF; cdr3_nt: TGTGCCAGCAGCTTAGCAGGAGGGGTTGGGGCTTTCTTT; d_call: .; j_call: TRBJ1-1; v_call: TRBV7-9; clone_size: .
cdr3_aa: CATSGGVNEKLFF; cdr3_nt: TGTGCCACCTCAGGGGGGGTGAATGAAAAACTGTTTTTT; d_call: TRBD1; j_call: TRBJ1-4; v_call: TRBV2; clone_size: .
cdr3_aa: CASSPLLAGGRYTQYF; cdr3_nt: TGTGCCAGCAGCCCCCTTCTAGCGGGGGGGCGGTATACGCAGTATTTT; d_call: TRBD2; j_call: TRBJ2-3; v_call: TRBV11-2; clone_size: .
cdr3_aa: CASSYGPAYEQYF; cdr3_nt: TGTGCCAGCAGTTACGGTCCGGCCTACGAGCAGTACTTC; d_call: .; j_call: TRBJ2-7; v_call: TRBV6-2/TRBV6-3; clone_size: .
cdr3_aa: CASSAQGAHTQYF; cdr3_nt: TGTGCCAGCAGCGCCCAGGGGGCACATACGCAGTATTTT; d_call: TRBD1; j_call: TRBJ2-3; v_call: TRBV5-6; clone_size: .
cdr3_aa: CASSLRGPLNEQFF; cdr3_nt: TGTGCCAGCAGCTTAAGAGGGCCCCTCAATGAGCAGTTCTTC; d_call: .; j_call: TRBJ2-1; v_call: TRBV7-9; clone_size: .
cdr3_aa: CASSASAGPSIDEQFF; cdr3_nt: TGTGCCAGCAGCGCGTCGGCCGGGCCGTCAATTGATGAGCAGTTCTTC; d_call: .; j_call: TRBJ2-1; v_call: TRBV11-2; clone_size: .
cdr3_aa: CASSPRDRGRGTEAFF; cdr3_nt: TGTGCCAGCTCACCAAGAGACAGGGGGCGGGGGACTGAAGCTTTCTTT; d_call: TRBD1; j_call: TRBJ1-1; v_call: TRBV18; clone_size: .
cdr3_aa: CASSPGVTGVETQYF; cdr3_nt: TGTGCCAGCAGCCCAGGGGTTACAGGGGTGGAGACCCAGTACTTC; d_call: TRBD1; j_call: TRBJ2-5; v_call: TRBV5-6; clone_size: .
cdr3_aa: CASSSQPPGRYNSPLHF; cdr3_nt: TGTGCCAGCTCATCACAGCCTCCGGGACGGTATAATTCACCCCTCCACTTT; d_call: .; j_call: TRBJ1-6; v_call: TRBV18; clone_size: .
cdr3_aa: CASTPGRGLDNEQFF; cdr3_nt: TGCGCCAGCACCCCCGGGCGGGGGCTAGACAATGAGCAGTTCTTC; d_call: .; j_call: TRBJ2-1; v_call: TRBV5-1; clone_size: .
cdr3_aa: CASSRKTDRSGNTIYF; cdr3_nt: TGTGCCAGCAGCCGAAAGACTGACCGCTCTGGAAACACCATATATTTT; d_call: .; j_call: TRBJ1-3; v_call: TRBV2; clone_size: once
cdr3_aa: CAWSVPGESTNTEAFF; cdr3_nt: TGTGCCTGGAGTGTACCGGGCGAAAGCACGAACACTGAAGCTTTCTTT; d_call: .; j_call: TRBJ1-1; v_call: TRBV30; clone_size: .
cdr3_aa: CASSLVGQLRISGNEQFF; cdr3_nt: TGTGCCAGCAGCTTAGTAGGACAGTTACGCATCTCGGGCAATGAGCAGTTCTTC; d_call: .; j_call: TRBJ2-1; v_call: TRBV7-9; clone_size: .
cdr3_aa: CASSLLSGYSSGNTIYF; cdr3_nt: TGTGCCAGCAGCTTATTAAGCGGATACAGCTCTGGAAACACCATATATTTT; d_call: .; j_call: TRBJ1-3; v_call: TRBV7-9; clone_size: .
cdr3_aa: CASSLGQGENTEAFF; cdr3_nt: TGTGCCAGCAGCTTAGGACAGGGGGAGAACACTGAAGCTTTCTTT; d_call: TRBD1; j_call: TRBJ1-1; v_call: TRBV7-9; clone_size: few
cdr3_aa: CASSAGLNTGELFF; cdr3_nt: TGTGCCAGCAGTGCGGGGTTAAACACCGGGGAGCTGTTTTTT; d_call: .; j_call: TRBJ2-2; v_call: TRBV3-1/TRBV3-2; clone_size: .
cdr3_aa: CASSWTGANYGYTF; cdr3_nt: TGTGCCAGCAGCTGGACAGGGGCTAACTATGGCTACACCTTC; d_call: TRBD1; j_call: TRBJ1-2; v_call: TRBV5-5; clone_size: .
cdr3_aa: CASSRPLGGVYPDNEQFF; cdr3_nt: TGTGCCAGTTCTCGCCCCCTCGGAGGGGTCTACCCGGACAATGAGCAGTTCTTC; d_call: .; j_call: TRBJ2-1; v_call: TRBV19; clone_size: .
cdr3_aa: CASSRRGQETQYF; cdr3_nt: TGTGCCAGCAGCCGCCGGGGACAAGAGACCCAGTACTTC; d_call: .; j_call: TRBJ2-5; v_call: TRBV28; clone_size: .
cdr3_aa: CASSPGGSSYNEQFF; cdr3_nt: TGTGCCAGCAGCCCAGGGGGGAGCTCCTACAATGAGCAGTTCTTC; d_call: .; j_call: TRBJ2-1; v_call: TRBV7-3; clone_size: .
cdr3_aa: CASSSFGGADSNQPQHF; cdr3_nt: TGTGCCAGCAGCTCCTTTGGAGGAGCAGATAGCAATCAGCCCCAGCATTTT; d_call: .; j_call: TRBJ1-5; v_call: TRBV7-2; clone_size: .
cdr3_aa: CASSSGGAHTDTQYF; cdr3_nt: TGTGCCAGCAGTTCAGGCGGGGCCCACACAGATACGCAGTATTTT; d_call: .; j_call: TRBJ2-3; v_call: TRBV28; clone_size: .
cdr3_aa: CASSTGTFNQPQHF; cdr3_nt: TGTGCCAGCAGCACCGGGACCTTTAATCAGCCCCAGCATTTT; d_call: .; j_call: TRBJ1-5; v_call: TRBV6-5; clone_size: .
cdr3_aa: CASAHGDTEAFF; cdr3_nt: TGTGCCTCCGCACACGGGGACACTGAAGCTTTCTTT; d_call: .; j_call: TRBJ1-1; v_call: TRBV7-9; clone_size: .
cdr3_aa: CASSPGGGLNYGYTF; cdr3_nt: TGTGCCAGCAGCCCCGGCGGCGGGCTGAACTATGGCTACACCTTC; d_call: .; j_call: TRBJ1-2; v_call: TRBV7-2; clone_size: .